Sequencing of this T cell receptor (beta chain) was carried out in a study of T cell clonality in common variable immunodeficiency. Both groups were predominantly of Caucasian heritage. The V gene's germline CDR1 is SGHRS and CDR2 YFSETQ. Trimming cost V 4 bases and J 5 bases; bases outside gene matches: 4. The CDR3 contains 15 residues. This clone was counted at least ten times. The read falls 3 residues short of the CDR3 end, and the missing part is taken from the germline J gene. Sequencing was performed with immunoSEQ multiplex PCR; in TCRdb, only in-frame clones are kept and a portion is missing. The table lists fewer than 65,000 clones, with no singletons.

Sequenced: peripheral blood mononuclear cells. This TCR was sampled from a person aged 18 to 75 in good health. V gene TRBV5-1 combines with J gene TRBJ2-3; 13 nucleotides line up with TRBD2. CDR3 bases read: TGCGCCAGCAGCCTACTAGCGGGGGGGGAAGATACG. This gives the protein CASSLLAGGEDT. The complete CDR3 protein is CASSLLAGGEDTQYF.